This T cell receptor (beta chain) was obtained from a study of shared clonotypes between healthy human individuals. CDR3 length equals 13 residues. With 6 bases clipped from V and 6 bases from J, the junction kept 6 bases outside the gene matches. Per the germline V gene, CDR1 is SGHRS and CDR2 is YFSETQ. Some clones are missing from TCRdb's copy, which holds only in-frame ones; the method was immunoSEQ multiplex PCR. The sample has over a million clones; about four fifths are singletons. The sample comprised memory CD4+ T cells from PBMCs. The subset was: CD45RA-negative fraction. This TCR was sampled from a man younger than 30 in good health. Some clones in this sample may be carry-over from other donors' samples. The chain combines TRBV5-1 with TRBJ2-1, with TRBD1 identical over 7 bases. CDR3 nucleotides: TGCGCCAGCACCGTGGGACAGAGCAATGAGCAGTTCTTC. Amino acid sequence: CASTVGQSNEQFF.